A selection of T cell receptor beta chains follows, all from one sample in a study of cytomegalovirus exposure and HLA in healthy donors. The data were produced by immunoSEQ multiplex PCR, yet TCRdb's version contains in-frame clones alone and is incomplete. The table records roughly 160,000 clones, 79% of them present only once. The sequenced sample was PBMCs. The receptors stem from a man aged 35-49 years in good health and CMV-seronegative. Both conserved end residues are part of each CDR3. Each record gives: V gene, clone size, J gene, D gene, CDR3 protein, CDR3 DNA. The D gene is left open where the match is weak. Size is omitted from some rows. Given values are once, few, many or a class for expanded clones.

>TRBV7-2|-|TRBJ2-1|-
CASSRRTPSGNNEQFF
TGTGCCAGCAGCCGTCGGACGCCGTCGGGAAACAATGAGCAGTTCTTC
>TRBV28|-|TRBJ2-7|TRBD2
CASSLSGEGLYEQYF
TGTGCCAGCAGTTTATCGGGGGAGGGCCTTTACGAGCAGTACTTC
>TRBV5-1|few|TRBJ1-4|-
CASSFGRGGEKLFF
TGCGCCAGCAGCTTTGGCAGGGGCGGTGAAAAACTGTTTTTT
>TRBV5-6|-|TRBJ1-3|TRBD1
CASSPRDRGNTIYF
TGTGCCAGCAGCCCACGGGACAGGGGAAACACCATATATTTT
>TRBV6-6|-|TRBJ2-1|TRBD1
CASQKTWDRNNNEQFF
TGTGCCAGCCAGAAGACTTGGGACAGAAACAACAATGAGCAGTTCTTC
>TRBV19|-|TRBJ2-2|TRBD1
CASSIGTGVGELFF
TGTGCCAGTAGTATCGGGACAGGGGTCGGGGAGCTGTTTTTT
>TRBV7-8|-|TRBJ2-5|-
CASSKGTAYQETQYF
TGTGCCAGCAGCAAAGGGACTGCTTATCAAGAGACCCAGTACTTC
>TRBV6-1|-|TRBJ2-3|TRBD2
CASSGGGPGTDTQYF
TGTGCCAGCAGTGGGGGGGGTCCGGGCACAGATACGCAGTATTTT
>TRBV11-3|-|TRBJ2-3|TRBD2
CASSSRLAVEIADTQYF
TGTGCCAGCAGCTCCCGACTAGCAGTCGAGATAGCAGATACGCAGTATTTT
>TRBV6-5|-|TRBJ1-1|-
CASSYSQDYEAFF
TGTGCCAGCAGTTACTCCCAGGACTATGAAGCTTTCTTT
>TRBV2|-|TRBJ2-2|-
CASSPRAGGTGELFF
TGTGCCAGCAGTCCCCGGGCCGGGGGCACCGGGGAGCTGTTTTTT
>TRBV11-3|-|TRBJ2-3|TRBD2
CASSGTRGDTQYF
TGTGCCAGCAGCGGGACTAGAGGTGATACGCAGTATTTT
>TRBV27|-|TRBJ2-1|TRBD2
CASSLRASGNEQFF
TGTGCCAGCAGTTTAAGGGCTAGCGGTAATGAGCAGTTCTTC
>TRBV30|once|TRBJ2-6|TRBD2
CAWNGRESSGANVLTF
TGTGCCTGGAACGGGCGGGAGAGCTCTGGGGCCAACGTCCTGACTTTC
>TRBV7-9|-|TRBJ2-1|TRBD2
CASSSGTSGSMNEQFF
TGTGCCAGCAGCTCAGGGACTAGCGGGAGCATGAATGAGCAGTTCTTC
>TRBV14|-|TRBJ1-5|-
CASSLSLSQPQHF
TGTGCCAGCAGCTTGAGTCTGAGTCAGCCCCAGCATTTT
>TRBV6-1|-|TRBJ2-3|TRBD2
CASSPGGGADTQYF
TGTGCCAGTTCCCCCGGGGGGGGAGCAGATACGCAGTATTTT
>TRBV28|-|TRBJ2-1|TRBD2
CASSSSGTSGVNEQFF
TGTGCCAGCAGTTCATCGGGAACTAGCGGGGTCAATGAGCAGTTCTTC
>TRBV19|-|TRBJ1-2|-
CASNDRSYGYTF
TGTGCCAGTAATGACAGGTCCTATGGCTACACCTTC
>TRBV14|-|TRBJ2-1|TRBD2
CASSQERVGLAGGDLDEQFF
TGTGCCAGCAGCCAAGAACGAGTAGGGCTAGCGGGAGGGGATTTGGATGAGCAGTTCTTC
>TRBV2|once|TRBJ2-2|TRBD2
CASAGGGLAVTGELFF
TGTGCCAGCGCTGGGGGAGGACTAGCAGTCACCGGGGAGCTGTTTTTT
>TRBV5-4|-|TRBJ2-1|-
CASSGMSRNEQFF
TGTGCCAGCTCTGGTATGAGTCGCAATGAGCAGTTCTTC
>TRBV27|-|TRBJ1-5|TRBD1
CASSPGQGGQPQHF
TGTGCCAGCAGCCCGGGACAGGGGGGTCAGCCCCAGCATTTT
>TRBV2|few|TRBJ2-1|-
CASSREPAHTYNEQFF
TGTGCCAGCAGCCGGGAACCCGCGCACACCTACAATGAGCAGTTCTTC
>TRBV11-2|few|TRBJ2-3|TRBD2
CASSLGRGTDTQYF
TGTGCCAGCAGCCTCGGGAGGGGCACAGATACGCAGTATTTT
>TRBV5-4|-|TRBJ2-7|TRBD2
CASSLGGLAGGEQYF
TGTGCCAGCAGCTTGGGCGGACTAGCGGGAGGAGAGCAGTACTTC
>TRBV10-3|-|TRBJ2-7|TRBD2
CAIGGTIPYEQYF
TGTGCCATCGGGGGGACTATCCCATACGAGCAGTACTTC
>TRBV6-1|-|TRBJ2-7|-
CASTPSGSYYEQYF
TGTGCCAGCACTCCGTCGGGGTCCTACTACGAGCAGTACTTC
>TRBV5-1|-|TRBJ2-7|-
CASSLGPESYEQYF
TGCGCCAGCAGCTTGGGGCCGGAGTCCTACGAGCAGTACTTC
>TRBV6-1|-|TRBJ2-7|TRBD1
CASSGDRYYEQYF
TGTGCCAGCAGCGGGGACAGATACTACGAGCAGTACTTC
>TRBV5-1|-|TRBJ1-1|-
CASSLRDTEAFF
TGCGCCAGCAGCTTGAGAGACACTGAAGCTTTCTTT
>TRBV5-1|-|TRBJ2-3|-
CATKRAESTDTQYF
TGCGCCACTAAGCGGGCGGAATCCACAGATACGCAGTATTTT
>TRBV6-6|-|TRBJ1-3|-
CASSYSHRLTGNTIYF
TGTGCCAGCAGTTACTCGCACAGGTTGACTGGAAACACCATATATTTT
>TRBV12-5|-|TRBJ2-1|-
CASGFVSSYNEQFF
TGTGCTAGTGGTTTTGTTAGCTCCTACAATGAGCAGTTCTTC
>TRBV10-3|-|TRBJ2-5|TRBD2
CAIRGASGSPQYF
TGTGCCATCAGGGGGGCTAGCGGGAGCCCCCAGTACTTC
>TRBV27|few|TRBJ2-1|-
CATMGVLSNEQFF
TGTGCCACCATGGGAGTTTTGAGCAATGAGCAGTTCTTC
>TRBV11-1|-|TRBJ1-4|TRBD1
CASSLDGTAIPKLFF
TGTGCCAGCAGCTTAGACGGGACAGCCATTCCAAAACTGTTTTTT
>TRBV19|-|TRBJ2-7|-
CASSSYEQYF
TGTGCCAGTAGCTCCTACGAGCAGTACTTC
>TRBV4-3|-|TRBJ2-3|TRBD2
CASSHAGLAGEADTQYF
TGCGCCAGCAGCCATGCGGGACTAGCGGGAGAGGCAGATACGCAGTATTTT
>TRBV4-1|-|TRBJ2-1|TRBD2
CASRLAGGNYNEQFF
TGCGCCAGCCGACTAGCGGGAGGGAATTACAATGAGCAGTTCTTC
>TRBV11-2|-|TRBJ2-6|TRBD2
CASSLHSGRSGANVLTF
TGTGCCAGCAGCTTACATAGCGGGCGCTCTGGGGCCAACGTCCTGACTTTC
>TRBV7-6|-|TRBJ2-1|TRBD2
CASSLGLAGDNEQFF
TGTGCCAGCAGCTTGGGACTAGCGGGAGACAATGAGCAGTTCTTC
>TRBV5-8|few|TRBJ1-1|-
CASSLRGPEAFF
TGTGCCAGCAGCTTGAGAGGGCCTGAAGCTTTCTTT
>TRBV7-9|-|TRBJ1-1|-
CSSSLTGAGAFF
TGTTCCAGCAGCTTGACAGGTGCAGGAGCTTTCTTT
>TRBV2|-|TRBJ2-7|TRBD1
CASSRRQGHEQYF
TGTGCCAGCAGCCGCAGACAGGGCCACGAGCAGTACTTC
>TRBV2|-|TRBJ2-7|-
CASSVWGLRYEQYF
TGTGCCAGCAGTGTTTGGGGGCTACGCTACGAGCAGTACTTC
>TRBV7-2|-|TRBJ2-7|-
CASSPANPYEQYF
TGTGCCAGCAGCCCCGCGAATCCCTACGAGCAGTACTTC
>TRBV7-9|-|TRBJ1-1|-
CSSTLTMNTEAFF
TGTTCCAGCACCCTAACCATGAACACTGAAGCTTTCTTT
>TRBV6-6|-|TRBJ1-5|-
CASSYGQDIDQPQHF
TGTGCCAGCAGTTACGGGCAGGATATCGATCAGCCCCAGCATTTT
>TRBV28|-|TRBJ2-7|-
CASSFFRGLSYEQYF
TGTGCCAGCAGTTTTTTTCGGGGACTCTCCTACGAGCAGTACTTC
>TRBV29-1|-|TRBJ1-1|TRBD1
CSVEGTGGGEAFF
TGCAGCGTTGAAGGGACAGGGGGCGGTGAAGCTTTCTTT
>TRBV7-2|once|TRBJ2-7|-
CASSSTGTFYEQYF
TGTGCCAGCAGCTCAACCGGGACATTCTACGAGCAGTACTTC